Listed here are 30 T cell receptor beta chains from one sample, sequenced in a study of cytomegalovirus exposure and HLA in healthy donors. The PCR employed 60 Vbeta primers together with 13 Jbeta primers. Profiling relied on immunoSEQ multiplex PCR, and the TCRdb table lists in-frame clones only, not all of them. Of roughly 120,000 clones listed, over 65% were seen once; the top ten hold under 1.5%. The sample taken for sequencing was PBMCs. The origin of the receptors is a woman in her 30s in good health and CMV-seronegative.

This chain joins TRBV7-9 and TRBJ2-3; 12 bases match TRBD2. The CDR3 has 15 amino acids. Germline values: CDR1 SEHNR, CDR2 FQNEAQ (reference sequence). V was clipped by 4 bases and J by 5 bases; unmatched bases: 4. In DNA form, the CDR3 reads TGTGCCAGCAGCTGGACTAGCGGGATGGGAGATACGCAGTATTTT. Amino acid sequence: CASSWTSGMGDTQYF.

This clone occurred once. The chain joins TRBV9 to TRBJ1-5; no firm D call. Germline assignment: CDR1 SGDLS and CDR2 YYNGEE. The CDR3 covers 15 residues. The V gene lost 0 bases and the J gene lost 2 bases, with 9 bases spanning the gap. The CDR3 sequence is CASSVGGLGNQPQHF. In DNA form, the CDR3 reads TGTGCCAGCAGCGTAGGTGGCCTTGGCAATCAGCCCCAGCATTTT.

This sequence joins TRBV9 and TRBJ1-2; 11 bases are a match to TRBD1. CDR1 and CDR2 (germline): SGDLS, YYNGEE. This CDR3 has 16 amino acids. V shed 4 bases and J 3 bases; nucleotides not matched to a gene: 8. DNA for the CDR3: TGTGCCAGCAGCCCGGAGCCGGGACAGGGGGACTATGGCTACACCTTC. It specifies CASSPEPGQGDYGYTF.

This chain joins TRBV7-2 and TRBJ1-1; D unresolved. Germline values: CDR1 SGHTA, CDR2 FQGNSA. The CDR3 covers 13 residues. Trimming stripped 5 bases from V and 3 bases from J, with 10 bases between. CDR3 coding DNA: TGTGCCAGCAGCCCTACAGATTACACTGAAGCTTTCTTT. Translating it yields CASSPTDYTEAFF.

This clone was detected a few times. V is TRBV7-2 and J is TRBJ2-7; tentative D call: TRBD1 (6 bases). Germline V lookup: CDR1 SGHTA, CDR2 FQGNSA. The V end was cut by 5 bases, the J end by 6 bases, with 11 bases between. The CDR3 is made up of 12 amino acids. This chain's CDR3 is CASSPQGGEQYF. DNA for the CDR3: TGTGCCAGCAGCCCACAGGGTGGCGAGCAGTACTTC.

The chain uses TRBV30 and TRBJ1-2; D gene unclear. Looked up from germline, CDR1 is GTSNPN and CDR2 is SVGIG (reference sequence). The CDR3 contains 14 residues. Deletions cut 4 bases from V and 2 bases from J, with 14 bases between. CDR3 region: CAWNKEGSNYGYTF. The DNA for the CDR3 is TGTGCCTGGAATAAGGAGGGTTCAAACTATGGCTACACCTTC.

This chain links TRBV7-8 with TRBJ2-1; TRBD2 matches at 11 bases. The CDR3 sequence is 18 residues long. The junction had 14 bases not matched to a gene; V was cut back by 6 bases and J by 4 bases. The germline V gene encodes CDR1 SGHVS and CDR2 FQNEAQ. The CDR3: CASRLTGLAELGYNEQFF. As DNA, the CDR3 is TGTGCCAGCAGGCTAACGGGACTAGCGGAATTGGGTTACAATGAGCAGTTCTTC.

This chain connects TRBV15 to TRBJ1-1, with D possibly matching TRBD1 (5 bases). CDR1 and CDR2 from the germline V gene are LNHNV and YYDKDF (reference sequence). The CDR3 has 15 residues. V lost 0 bases and J lost 5, with 13 bases in between. The CDR3 loop reads CATSRDGALGTEAFF. DNA for the CDR3: TGTGCCACCAGCAGAGATGGGGCCCTTGGTACTGAAGCTTTCTTT.

CDR3 sequence reads: CASSVRTGMTEAFF. The CDR3 DNA reads as TGTGCCAGCAGCGTACGGACAGGGATGACTGAAGCTTTCTTT. The chain joins TRBV9 to TRBJ1-1; 8 bases line up with TRBD1. V dropped 1 base and J dropped 5; count of bases not matched to a gene: 4. Germline-derived CDR1 and CDR2 are SGDLS and YYNGEE. This CDR3 has 14 residues. The variable domain in full, completed from reference TRBV9 and TRBJ1-1, reads DSGVTQTPKHLITATGQRVTLRCSPRSGDLSVYWYQQSLDQGLQFLIQYYNGEERAKGNILERFSAQQFPDLHSELNLSSLELGDSALYFCASSVRTGMTEAFFGQGTRLTVV.

This chain joins TRBV29-1 and TRBJ2-3; D is perhaps TRBD1 (6 bases). The V and J ends lost 0 bases and 6 bases respectively, with 10 bases between them. Germline CDR1 and CDR2: SQVTM and ANQGSEA. This CDR3 is 13 amino acids long. This CDR3 is CSVEDRGRDTQYF. CDR3 DNA: TGCAGCGTTGAAGACAGGGGAAGGGATACGCAGTATTTT.

This chain connects TRBV7-9 to TRBJ2-6; D unresolved. This CDR3 has 14 amino acids. Per the germline V gene, CDR1 is SEHNR and CDR2 is FQNEAQ (reference sequence). V was trimmed by 3 bases and J by 1 base, leaving 4 bases between them. The CDR3 protein is CASSFVSGANVLTF. The CDR3 nucleotides are TGTGCCAGCAGCTTCGTTTCTGGGGCCAACGTCCTGACTTTC.

V is TRBV30 and J is TRBJ2-1, with 8 positions matching TRBD1. CDR3 length equals 19 residues. V gave up 4 bases and J gave up 5 bases; unmatched junction bases: 22. The V gene's germline CDR1 is GTSNPN and CDR2 SVGIG (reference sequence). CDR3 in amino acids: CAWMGMTWRQGSPHNEQFF. The DNA for the CDR3 is TGTGCCTGGATGGGGATGACCTGGAGACAGGGGTCCCCCCACAATGAGCAGTTCTTC.

The rearrangement links TRBV4-3 to TRBJ2-7, with D perhaps TRBD1 (5 bases). CDR3 size: 15 residues. V was shortened by 2 bases and J by 3 bases, with 14 bases between the two germline ends. Germline V gene lookup returns CDR1 LGHNA and CDR2 YSLEER. CDR3 DNA sequence: TGCGCCAGCAGCCAATACCAGGGAAGACTCTACGAGCAGTACTTC. Protein sequence: CASSQYQGRLYEQYF.

The J gene is TRBJ2-2, the V gene TRBV6-5, with D tentatively TRBD2 (7 bases). The CDR3 length is 14 residues. Looked up from germline, CDR1 is MNHEY and CDR2 is SVGAGI. V was trimmed by 7 bases and J by 5 bases, leaving 14 bases between them. CDR3 bases: TGTGCCAGCACCGAAGGGGGGGAGACCGGGGAGCTGTTTTTT. Its translation is CASTEGGETGELFF.

This clone came up once. This chain uses TRBV7-2 with TRBJ2-3; no firm D call. The CDR3 has 13 residues. Germline CDR1 reads SGHTA; CDR2 reads FQGNSA. The V gene lost 1 base and the J gene lost 1 base, with 3 bases spanning the gap. CDR3 sequence reads: CASSLVGTDTQYF. DNA of the CDR3: TGTGCCAGCAGCTTAGTCGGCACAGATACGCAGTATTTT.

Turning to this clone: Different DNA sequences within this sample yield the same CDR3. The chain carries TRBV4-3 and TRBJ2-5; D gene ambiguous. V lost 0 bases and J lost 1, with 3 bases in between. The germline CDR1 and CDR2 sequences are LGHNA and YSLEER. The CDR3 consists of 13 residues. CDR3 protein: CASSQDSQETQYF. The CDR3 nucleotides read TGCGCCAGCAGCCAAGATAGCCAAGAGACCCAGTACTTC.

The chain has TRBV23-1 and TRBJ2-7, with TRBD1 identical over 9 bases. TRBV23-1 is placed among ORFs of uncertain function. The CDR3 has 17 residues. V was pared by 4 bases and J by 2 bases, with 12 bases of the junction left unmatched. Here the CDR3 DNA reads TGCGCCAGCAGTCCCTCGGGACAGGGTATAGTGGCCTACGAGCAGTACTTC. Its protein is CASSPSGQGIVAYEQYF.

The chain employs TRBV4-3 and TRBJ1-1; D is unresolved. With 0 bases removed from V and 1 base from J, the gap between germline ends came to 6 bases. The germline gives CDR1 LGHNA, CDR2 YSLEER. The length of the CDR3 is 14 residues. The CDR3 region has the DNA TGCGCCAGCAGCCAAGATGAGGGGAACACTGAAGCTTTCTTT. It translates to CASSQDEGNTEAFF.

The J gene is TRBJ2-5, the V gene TRBV4-3; D is possibly TRBD1 (5 bases). V lost 0 bases, J lost 3 bases, and 5 bases lay in between. The germline gives CDR1 LGHNA, CDR2 YSLEER. The CDR3 consists of 13 residues. The CDR3 protein is CASSQDREETQYF. Written as DNA, the CDR3 is TGCGCCAGCAGCCAAGACAGGGAAGAGACCCAGTACTTC.

The chain recombines TRBV15 with TRBJ1-1; tentative D call: TRBD1 (5 bases). The germline V and J ends were trimmed by 1 base and 6 bases, with 18 bases remaining between them. This CDR3 has 16 amino acids. Germline values: CDR1 LNHNV, CDR2 YYDKDF (reference sequence). CDR3 in amino acids: CATSRVGRVGVAEAFF. As DNA, the CDR3 is TGTGCCACCAGCAGAGTGGGGAGGGTGGGGGTAGCTGAAGCTTTCTTT.

The chain links TRBV28 to TRBJ1-6, with no clear D. The CDR3 spans 15 residues. The V gene's germline CDR1 is MDHEN and CDR2 SYDVKM. V lost 1 base, J lost 7 bases, and 11 bases lay in between. The CDR3 DNA is TGTGCCAGCAGTTTATTTTCCGAACGGAATTCACCCCTCCACTTT. Residues: CASSLFSERNSPLHF.

The J gene is TRBJ1-5, the V gene TRBV28; possibly TRBD1 for D (5 bases). Germline CDR1 is MDHEN and CDR2 is SYDVKM. The ends were cut back, 5 bases at V and 2 bases at J, with 10 bases in the middle. The CDR3 loop spans 14 amino acids. In DNA, the CDR3 is TGTGCCAGCAGTGGGGGGGTGGGCAATCAGCCCCAGCATTTT. Its translation is CASSGGVGNQPQHF. The complete variable domain, with remaining parts taken from reference TRBV28 and TRBJ1-5, reads DVKVTQSSRYLVKRTGEKVFLECVQDMDHENMFWYRQDPGLGLRLIYFSYDVKMKEKGDIPEGYSVSREKKERFSLILESASTNQTSMYLCASSGGVGNQPQHFGDGTRLSIL.

Concerning this clone itself: Other DNA variants within this sample encode the same CDR3. The gene calls are TRBV30 and TRBJ1-5; 10 bases fit TRBD1. Trimming cost V 3 bases and J 4 bases; bases outside gene matches: 3. CDR1 and CDR2 (germline): GTSNPN, SVGIG (reference sequence). This CDR3 is 14 amino acids long. This chain's CDR3 is CAWSRDRGNQPQHF. CDR3 sequence (DNA): TGTGCCTGGAGCCGGGACAGGGGAAATCAGCCCCAGCATTTT.

V and J are TRBV19 and TRBJ1-1, with D unresolved. The CDR3 is made up of 15 amino acids. The V and J ends lost 3 bases and 3 bases respectively, with 14 bases between them. Per germline, CDR1 LNHDA and CDR2 SQIVND (reference sequence). The CDR3 sequence is CASSIKPNRDTEAFF. Written as DNA, the CDR3 is TGTGCCAGTAGTATTAAGCCCAATCGAGACACTGAAGCTTTCTTT.

The V gene is TRBV4-2, the J gene TRBJ2-7; no clear D gene. Trimming pared 1 base from V and 2 bases from J, leaving 18 bases between. CDR3 length: 17 amino acids. Germline values: CDR1 LGHNA, CDR2 YNFKEQ. The CDR3 is CASSQGPPGYETYEQYF. The CDR3 bases are TGTGCCAGCAGCCAAGGACCCCCGGGTTATGAAACCTACGAGCAGTACTTC.

V usage is TRBV15 and J usage is TRBJ2-2; D not certain. Germline loops: CDR1 LNHNV, CDR2 YYDKDF (reference sequence). Trimming took 0 bases from V and 6 from J, leaving 5 bases between them. The CDR3 has 13 amino acids. Written as DNA, the CDR3 is TGTGCCACCAGCAGAGAGTTCGCCGGGGAGCTGTTTTTT. Encoded protein: CATSREFAGELFF.

The chain links TRBV27 to TRBJ2-3, with 8 bases identical to TRBD1. Germline V gene data show CDR1 as MNHEY and CDR2 as SMNVEV (reference sequence). The CDR3 totals 14 residues. Trimming removed 6 bases from V and 3 bases from J; junction bases left unmatched: 5. DNA of the CDR3: TGTGCCAGCAGCCGACAGGGGAGTACAGATACGCAGTATTTT. Translated: CASSRQGSTDTQYF.

The chain links TRBV19 to TRBJ2-3, with TRBD2 as a possible D gene (5 bases). V was pared by 3 bases and J by 2 bases, with 30 bases between. CDR3 length: 21 residues. CDR1 is LNHDA, CDR2 SQIVND, per germline (reference sequence). The CDR3 DNA is TGTGCCAGTAGTATCCTACCCCGATCCGATGAACCTCTGAGGGCCACAGATACGCAGTATTTT. Its protein is CASSILPRSDEPLRATDTQYF.

J is TRBJ1-4 and V is TRBV7-9; a weak D match, TRBD1 (5 bases). There are 18 residues in the CDR3. Trimming left V 5 bases short and J 5 bases short, with 24 bases between. Germline lookup yields CDR1 SEHNR and CDR2 FQNEAQ (reference sequence). CDR3: CASSPRTGQWGGNEKLFF. As DNA, the CDR3 is TGTGCCAGCAGCCCCCGGACCGGCCAGTGGGGGGGGAATGAAAAACTGTTTTTT.

This clone was recorded a few times. The chain recombines TRBV30 with TRBJ1-1; D gene ambiguous. The germline V gene has CDR1 GTSNPN and CDR2 SVGIG (reference sequence). There are 15 residues in the CDR3. V was shortened by 3 bases and J by 0 bases, with 14 bases between the two germline ends. This CDR3 is CAWRPASKLNTEAFF. CDR3 sequence (DNA): TGTGCCTGGAGACCTGCGAGCAAACTGAACACTGAAGCTTTCTTT.